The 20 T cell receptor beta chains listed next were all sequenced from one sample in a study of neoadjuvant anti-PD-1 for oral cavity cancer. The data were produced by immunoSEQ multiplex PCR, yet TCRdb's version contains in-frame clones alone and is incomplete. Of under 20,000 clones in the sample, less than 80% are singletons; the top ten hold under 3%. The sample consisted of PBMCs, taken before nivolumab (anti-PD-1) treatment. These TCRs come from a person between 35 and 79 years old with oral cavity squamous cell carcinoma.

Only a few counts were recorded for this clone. The CDR3 is CASSVGTGAYGYTF. Here the CDR3 DNA reads TGTGCCAGCAGTGTTGGGACAGGGGCATATGGCTACACCTTC. V is TRBV2 and J is TRBJ1-2; 10 nucleotides match TRBD1. CDR1 is SNHLY, CDR2 FYNNEI, per germline. The J segment lost 5 bases and the V segment lost 4 bases, leaving 4 bases of the junction unmatched. CDR3 length equals 14 residues.

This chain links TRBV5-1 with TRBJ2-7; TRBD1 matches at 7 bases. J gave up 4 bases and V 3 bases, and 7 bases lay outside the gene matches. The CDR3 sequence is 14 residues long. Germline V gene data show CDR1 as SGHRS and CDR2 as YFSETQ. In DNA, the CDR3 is TGCGCCAGCAGCTATGGGACAGTAAAGTACGAGCAGTACTTC. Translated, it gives CASSYGTVKYEQYF.

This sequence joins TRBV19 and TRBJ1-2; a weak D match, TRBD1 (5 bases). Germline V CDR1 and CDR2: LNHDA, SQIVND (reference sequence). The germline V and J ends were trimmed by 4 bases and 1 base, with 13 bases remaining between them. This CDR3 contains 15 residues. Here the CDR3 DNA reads TGTGCCAGTAGTACGGGCCGGGACTTTAACTATGGCTACACCTTC. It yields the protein CASSTGRDFNYGYTF. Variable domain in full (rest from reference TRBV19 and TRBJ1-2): DGGITQSPKYLFRKEGQNVTLSCEQNLNHDAMYWYRQDPGQGLRLIYYSQIVNDFQKGDIAEGYSVSREKKESFPLTVTSAQKNPTAFYLCASSTGRDFNYGYTFGSGTRLTVV.

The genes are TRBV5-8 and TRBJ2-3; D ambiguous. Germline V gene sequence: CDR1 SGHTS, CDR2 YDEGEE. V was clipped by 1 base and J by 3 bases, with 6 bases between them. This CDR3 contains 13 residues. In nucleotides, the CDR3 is TGTGCCAGCAGCTTGATCCAGACAGATACGCAGTATTTT. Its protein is CASSLIQTDTQYF.

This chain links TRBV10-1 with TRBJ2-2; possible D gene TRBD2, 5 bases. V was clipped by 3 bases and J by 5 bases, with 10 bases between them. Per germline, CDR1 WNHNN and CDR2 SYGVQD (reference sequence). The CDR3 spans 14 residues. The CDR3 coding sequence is TGCGCCAGCAGTGAACTACTAGAAACCGGGGAGCTGTTTTTT. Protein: CASSELLETGELFF.

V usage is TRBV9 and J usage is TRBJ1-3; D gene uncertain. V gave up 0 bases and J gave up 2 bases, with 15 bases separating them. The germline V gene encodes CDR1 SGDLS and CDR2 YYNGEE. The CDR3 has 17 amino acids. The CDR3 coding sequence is TGTGCCAGCAGCGTAGGGGGATTGGGCAGAACTGGAAACACCATATATTTT. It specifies CASSVGGLGRTGNTIYF.

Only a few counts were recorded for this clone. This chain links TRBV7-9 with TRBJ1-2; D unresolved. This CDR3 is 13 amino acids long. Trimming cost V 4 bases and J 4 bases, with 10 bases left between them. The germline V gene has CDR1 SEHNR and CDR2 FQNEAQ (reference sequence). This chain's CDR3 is CASSSSGPYGYTF. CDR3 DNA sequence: TGTGCCAGCAGCTCCTCCGGACCCTATGGCTACACCTTC.

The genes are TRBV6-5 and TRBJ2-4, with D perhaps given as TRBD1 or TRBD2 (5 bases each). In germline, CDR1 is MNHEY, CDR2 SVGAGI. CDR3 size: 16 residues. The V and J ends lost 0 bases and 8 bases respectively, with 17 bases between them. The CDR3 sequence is CASSYSMGPGPDIQYF. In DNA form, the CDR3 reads TGTGCCAGCAGTTACTCGATGGGACCAGGCCCCGACATTCAGTACTTC.

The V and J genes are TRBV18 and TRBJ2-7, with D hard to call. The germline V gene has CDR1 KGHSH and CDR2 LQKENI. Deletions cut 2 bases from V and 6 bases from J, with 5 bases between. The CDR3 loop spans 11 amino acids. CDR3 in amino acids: CASSPEIEQYF. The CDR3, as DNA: TGTGCCAGCTCACCAGAAATCGAGCAGTACTTC.

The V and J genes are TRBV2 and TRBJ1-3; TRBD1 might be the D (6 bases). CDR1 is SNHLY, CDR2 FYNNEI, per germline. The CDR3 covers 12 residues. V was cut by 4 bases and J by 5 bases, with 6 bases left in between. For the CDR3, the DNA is TGTGCCAGCAGTGGGGACAGAAACACCATATATTTT. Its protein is CASSGDRNTIYF.

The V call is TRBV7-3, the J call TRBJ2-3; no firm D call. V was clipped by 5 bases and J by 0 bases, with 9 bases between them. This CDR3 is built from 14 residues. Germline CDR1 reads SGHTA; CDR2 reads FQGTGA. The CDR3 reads CASSKAGSTDTQYF. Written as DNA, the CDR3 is TGTGCCAGCAGCAAAGCAGGTAGCACAGATACGCAGTATTTT.

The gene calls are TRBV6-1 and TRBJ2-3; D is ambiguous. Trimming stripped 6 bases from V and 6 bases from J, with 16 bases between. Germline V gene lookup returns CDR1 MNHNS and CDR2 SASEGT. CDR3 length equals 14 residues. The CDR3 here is CASSLPRPGDTQYF. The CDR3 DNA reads TGTGCCAGCAGCCTTCCCCGTCCTGGGGATACGCAGTATTTT.

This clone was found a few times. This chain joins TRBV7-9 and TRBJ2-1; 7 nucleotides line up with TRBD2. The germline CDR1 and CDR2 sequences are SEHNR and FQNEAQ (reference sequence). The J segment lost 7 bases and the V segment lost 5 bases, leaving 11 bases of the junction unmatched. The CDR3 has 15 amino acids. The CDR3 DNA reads TGTGCCAGCAGCCCCTTGAGGCGGGGGACGAATGAGCAGTTCTTC. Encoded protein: CASSPLRRGTNEQFF.

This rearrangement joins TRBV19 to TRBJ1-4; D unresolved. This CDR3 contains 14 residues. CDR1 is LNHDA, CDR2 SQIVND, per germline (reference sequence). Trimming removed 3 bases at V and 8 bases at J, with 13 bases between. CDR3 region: CASSIGGSNEKLFF. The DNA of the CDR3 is TGTGCCAGTAGTATTGGAGGGAGTAACGAAAAACTGTTTTTT.

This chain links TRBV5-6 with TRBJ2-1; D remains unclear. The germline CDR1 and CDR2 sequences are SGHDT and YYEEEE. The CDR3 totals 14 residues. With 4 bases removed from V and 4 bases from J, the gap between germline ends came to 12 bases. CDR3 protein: CASSPTDGYNEQFF. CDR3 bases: TGTGCCAGCAGCCCGACTGACGGATACAATGAGCAGTTCTTC.

In DNA form, the CDR3 reads TGTGCCAGCAGGCCAATACAACAGGGCCCCGAGCAGTACTTC. This gives the protein CASRPIQQGPEQYF. The gene calls are TRBV11-2 and TRBJ2-7; D is perhaps TRBD1 (6 bases). V was trimmed by 6 bases and J by 6 bases, leaving 18 bases between them. CDR3 length equals 14 residues. The germline V gene has CDR1 SGHAT and CDR2 FQNNGV.

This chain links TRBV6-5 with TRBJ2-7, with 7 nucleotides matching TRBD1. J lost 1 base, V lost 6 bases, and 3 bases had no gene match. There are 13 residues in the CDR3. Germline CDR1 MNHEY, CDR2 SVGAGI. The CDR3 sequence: CASSPGQSYEQYF. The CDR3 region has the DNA TGTGCCAGCAGCCCGGGACAGTCCTACGAGCAGTACTTC.

DNA for the CDR3: TGTGCCAGCAGTGATTCCTTAGGGGTCCGTTACGAGCAGTACTTC. It is translated as CASSDSLGVRYEQYF. The chain couples TRBV2 to TRBJ2-7; a weak D match, TRBD1 (5 bases). This CDR3 has 15 residues. Germline V CDR1 and CDR2: SNHLY, FYNNEI. Trimming took 3 bases from V and 4 from J, leaving 16 bases between them.

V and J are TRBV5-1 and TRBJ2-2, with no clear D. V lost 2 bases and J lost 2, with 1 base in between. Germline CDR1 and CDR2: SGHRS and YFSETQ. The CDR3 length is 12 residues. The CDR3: CASSLNTGELFF. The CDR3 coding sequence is TGCGCCAGCAGCTTAAACACCGGGGAGCTGTTTTTT.

This CDR3 is CASSDGQGWAEQYF. In nucleotides, the CDR3 is TGTGCCAGCAGCGATGGACAGGGATGGGCCGAGCAGTACTTC. The chain is built from TRBV5-5 and TRBJ2-7; 8 nucleotides match TRBD1. The CDR3 totals 14 residues. The germline gives CDR1 SGHKS, CDR2 YYEKEE (reference sequence). V lost 4 bases and J lost 6; bases outside the gene matches: 9.